This T cell receptor (beta chain) was captured by sequencing in a study of cytomegalovirus exposure and HLA in healthy donors. The PCR had 60 Vbeta and 13 Jbeta primers. The assay was immunoSEQ multiplex PCR, and TCRdb's table has in-frame clones only and misses some. The table has fewer than 130,000 clones, about 73% seen once; the top ten hold 1.3%. There are 14 residues in the CDR3. The junction had 2 bases not matched to a gene; V was cut back by 1 base and J by 1 base. Germline CDR1 is SGHDT and CDR2 is YYEEEE. The table lists this clone with a count of one. Sequenced input: PBMCs. This TCR came from a woman aged 30 to 39 in good health and CMV-seronegative. V usage is TRBV5-6 and J usage is TRBJ2-7; 7 bases line up with TRBD2. The CDR3 DNA reads as TGTGCCAGCAGCTTGTACGGGAGGTCCTACGAGCAGTACTTC. This sequence encodes CASSLYGRSYEQYF.